A single sample is the source of the 13 T cell receptor beta chains below, sequenced in a study of blood T cell repertoires in COVID-19. The table came from immunoSEQ multiplex PCR; TCRdb's copy has only in-frame clones and leaves some out. The sample has about 110,000 clones; more than 75% are singletons. Source material: peripheral blood. These receptors were collected from a woman in her fifties or sixties with acute or convalescent COVID-19.

The V gene is TRBV3-1 (or the pseudogene TRBV3-2), the J gene TRBJ2-1; D unclear. From germline, CDR1 is LGHDT and CDR2 YNNKEL (reference sequence). The V and J ends lost 1 base and 9 bases respectively, with 10 bases between them. The CDR3 runs to 13 residues. The CDR3 loop reads CASSQGARIEQFF. The CDR3 coding sequence is TGTGCCAGCAGCCAAGGTGCGAGAATTGAGCAGTTCTTC.

The CDR3, as DNA: TGCGCCAGCAGCTTGGGTACAGGGGGCGACGAGCAGTACTTC. Amino acid sequence: CASSLGTGGDEQYF. The chain recombines TRBV5-1 with TRBJ2-7; TRBD1 agrees at 9 bases. V was pared by 0 bases and J by 5 bases, with 3 bases of the junction left unmatched. The germline gives CDR1 SGHRS, CDR2 YFSETQ. The CDR3 loop spans 14 amino acids.

As DNA, the CDR3 is TGTGCCAGCAGCAAAGCGGGACAGAACTGCTACGAGCAGTACTTC. It codes for CASSKAGQNCYEQYF. The J gene is TRBJ2-7, the V gene TRBV21-1; TRBD1 is the table's D call, not checked against the DNA. TRBV21-1 is given as a pseudogene. This CDR3 is 15 amino acids long.

Here the CDR3 reads CASSQVLSRDNEQFF. The CDR3 DNA is TGTGCCAGCAGCCAAGTACTTAGCAGGGACAATGAGCAGTTCTTC. The chain carries TRBV3-1 (or the pseudogene TRBV3-2) and TRBJ2-1; tentative D call: TRBD1 (5 bases). Trimming stripped 1 base from V and 5 bases from J, with 12 bases between. The V gene's germline CDR1 is LGHDT and CDR2 YNNKEL (reference sequence). This CDR3 contains 15 residues.

This clone was seen a single time. The gene calls are TRBV27 and TRBJ2-3; a possible D gene is TRBD1 (5 bases). Trimming took 2 bases from V and 2 from J, leaving 14 bases between them. This CDR3 contains 16 residues. Germline V CDR1 and CDR2: MNHEY, SMNVEV (reference sequence). The CDR3 DNA sequence: TGTGCCAGCAGTTTAGGGGCAGCGACCGCCACAGATACGCAGTATTTT. It yields the protein CASSLGAATATDTQYF.

V and J are TRBV19 and TRBJ1-4; D uncertain. CDR1 is LNHDA, CDR2 SQIVND, per germline (reference sequence). The CDR3 contains 15 residues. V was trimmed by 5 bases and J by 10 bases, leaving 20 bases between them. The CDR3 loop reads CASSPREARVGKLFF. As DNA, the CDR3 is TGTGCCAGTAGTCCCCGGGAGGCTAGAGTTGGAAAACTGTTTTTT. Full variable domain (rest looked up from reference TRBV19 and TRBJ1-4): DGGITQSPKYLFRKEGQNVTLSCEQNLNHDAMYWYRQDPGQGLRLIYYSQIVNDFQKGDIAEGYSVSREKKESFPLTVTSAQKNPTAFYLCASSPREARVGKLFFGSGTQLSVL.

J is TRBJ1-4 and V is TRBV28; 9 bases are shared with TRBD1. This CDR3 comprises 17 residues. CDR1 and CDR2 (germline): MDHEN, SYDVKM. V was pared by 5 bases and J by 7 bases, with 14 bases of the junction left unmatched. The DNA of the CDR3 is TGTGCCAGCAGTACCCCGGGGACAGGGCGTCTTCGTGAAAAACTGTTTTTT. Translated: CASSTPGTGRLREKLFF.

J is TRBJ2-7 and V is TRBV6-2 or TRBV6-3; no clear D gene. Germline V gene sequence: CDR1 MNHEY, CDR2 SVGEGT. The ends were cut back, 4 bases at V and 2 bases at J, with 9 bases in the middle. The CDR3 is 13 amino acids. The CDR3 here is CASSFQEPYEQYF. The CDR3 DNA is TGTGCCAGCAGTTTCCAAGAGCCCTACGAGCAGTACTTC.

The chain combines TRBV11-2 with TRBJ2-3, with TRBD2 matching 11 bases. Germline CDR1 SGHAT, CDR2 FQNNGV. The CDR3 sequence is 14 residues long. Trimming at V came to 5 bases and at J to 5 bases, leaving 3 bases not matched to a gene. CDR3 nucleotides: TGTGCCAGCAGCCCCGGACTAGCGGGAGATACGCAGTATTTT. Protein sequence: CASSPGLAGDTQYF.

The J gene is TRBJ2-3, the V gene TRBV28; 7 nucleotides agree with TRBD2. Germline assignment: CDR1 MDHEN and CDR2 SYDVKM. This CDR3 comprises 16 residues. The ends lost 8 bases at V and 0 bases at J; junction bases unmatched: 11. The CDR3 region is CASGPSGTSSTDTQYF. CDR3 nucleotides: TGTGCCAGCGGACCTAGCGGTACTTCTAGCACAGATACGCAGTATTTT.

V usage is TRBV7-2 and J usage is TRBJ1-6; D gene unclear. Germline loops: CDR1 SGHTA, CDR2 FQGNSA. The CDR3 has 14 amino acids. V was trimmed by 1 base and J by 5 bases, leaving 6 bases between them. The CDR3 sequence is CASSLVADNSPLHF. CDR3 nucleotide sequence: TGTGCCAGCAGCTTAGTGGCAGATAATTCACCCCTCCACTTT. Looking up the rest from reference TRBV7-2 and TRBJ1-6 gives the full variable domain: GAGVSQSPSNKVTEKGKDVELRCDPISGHTALYWYRQSLGQGLEFLIYFQGNSAPDKSGLPSDRFSAERTGGSVSTLTIQRTQQEDSAVYLCASSLVADNSPLHFGNGTRLTVT.

The chain employs TRBV18 and TRBJ2-5; no firm D call. Germline-derived CDR1 and CDR2 are KGHSH and LQKENI. V shed 5 bases and J shed 5 bases, with 12 bases lying between them. This CDR3 contains 13 residues. CDR3 bases: TGTGCCAGCTCATCCACAGCCCCGGAGACCCAGTACTTC. Protein product: CASSSTAPETQYF.

The chain combines TRBV4-1 with TRBJ2-2, with D possibly matching TRBD2 (5 bases). The V and J ends lost 0 bases and 5 bases respectively, with 7 bases between them. This CDR3 has 14 amino acids. CDR1 MGHRA and CDR2 YSYEKL come from the germline V gene. CDR3 loop: CASSQEGGTGELFF. As DNA, the CDR3 is TGCGCCAGCAGCCAAGAGGGCGGGACCGGGGAGCTGTTTTTT.